This is a list of T cell receptor beta chains from one sample in a study of blood T cell repertoires in COVID-19. The repertoire was sequenced with immunoSEQ multiplex PCR; TCRdb's copy has only in-frame clones and lacks some. Of around 150,000 clones in the sample, approximately 80% were seen once. What was sequenced was peripheral blood. These receptors were taken from a man aged 55 to 69 with acute or convalescent COVID-19. Each CDR3 is given with its conserved first and last residue. A D gene is named only where the DNA matches it firmly. Size tells how often a clone was seen (once, few, many) or the class of an expanded clone, and some rows leave it out.

abundance,v_gene,j_gene,d_gene,CDR3aa,CDR3nt
once,TRBV9,TRBJ2-5,TRBD2,CASSAGGREETQYF,TGTGCCAGCAGCGCCGGGGGGAGAGAAGAGACCCAGTACTTC
few,TRBV11-2,TRBJ1-2,TRBD1,CASSLGTGASNYGYTF,TGTGCCAGCAGCTTAGGGACAGGGGCTTCTAACTATGGCTACACCTTC
few,TRBV7-3,TRBJ1-1,NA,CASSPRGGMNTEAFF,TGTGCCAGCAGCCCCCGGGGGGGGATGAACACTGAAGCTTTCTTT
NA,TRBV5-4,TRBJ2-6,TRBD1,CASSLLNRGPGTGANVLTF,TGTGCCAGCAGCTTACTAAACAGGGGGCCGGGGACTGGGGCCAACGTCCTGACTTTC
NA,TRBV7-9,TRBJ2-5,NA,CASSLAVTGQETQYF,TGTGCCAGCAGCTTAGCAGTAACAGGGCAAGAGACCCAGTACTTC
NA,TRBV5-1,TRBJ2-5,NA,CASSLVGDRQYF,TGCGCCAGCAGCTTGGTTGGAGACAGGCAGTACTTC
NA,TRBV5-6,TRBJ1-1,NA,CASSFLTGEEAFF,TGTGCCAGCAGCTTTCTGACCGGGGAAGAAGCTTTCTTT
NA,TRBV18,TRBJ2-7,TRBD1,CASSRGSEGEQYF,TGTGCCAGCTCCAGGGGGTCCGAAGGGGAGCAGTACTTC
NA,TRBV28,TRBJ1-6,NA,CASRGPAGNSPLHF,TGTGCCAGCAGGGGGCCGGCTGGGAATTCACCCCTCCACTTT
NA,TRBV29-1,TRBJ1-6,NA,CSVPVPLSSYNSPLHF,TGCAGCGTTCCCGTGCCTCTGAGCTCCTATAATTCACCCCTCCACTTT
NA,TRBV12-3/TRBV12-4,TRBJ2-7,TRBD1,CASSPQGYEQYF,TGTGCCAGCAGTCCACAGGGGTACGAGCAGTACTTC
NA,TRBV2,TRBJ1-3,NA,CASEPVTSGNTIYF,TGTGCCAGCGAACCAGTAACCTCTGGAAACACCATATATTTT
NA,TRBV2,TRBJ1-2,NA,CATMGGEDYGYTF,TGTGCCACCATGGGGGGGGAGGACTATGGCTACACCTTC
NA,TRBV19,TRBJ1-2,TRBD1,CASSPGQGHNYGYTF,TGTGCCAGTAGTCCAGGACAGGGTCATAACTATGGCTACACCTTC
NA,TRBV11-2,TRBJ2-3,TRBD2,CASSLVLAGATDTQYF,TGTGCCAGCAGCTTAGTCCTAGCGGGGGCCACAGATACGCAGTATTTT
NA,TRBV5-6,TRBJ2-6,TRBD1,CASSTGQGTVLTF,TGTGCCAGCAGCACGGGACAGGGGACCGTCCTGACTTTC
NA,TRBV6-5,TRBJ1-2,NA,CASSYPGNYGYTF,TGTGCCAGCAGTTACCCAGGAAACTATGGCTACACCTTC
NA,TRBV7-9,TRBJ2-3,TRBD2,CASSPQEQLAGGRTDTQYF,TGTGCCAGCAGCCCTCAAGAACAGCTAGCGGGGGGGCGAACAGATACGCAGTATTTT
NA,TRBV6-4,TRBJ1-1,NA,CASSDSGRGDTEAFF,TGTGCCAGCAGTGACTCGGGCAGGGGAGACACTGAAGCTTTCTTT
NA,TRBV18,TRBJ1-5,TRBD1,CASSPQGQGNNQPQHF,TGTGCCAGCTCACCACAAGGACAGGGGAACAATCAGCCCCAGCATTTT
NA,TRBV10-2,TRBJ1-3,NA,CASSPTGSISGNTIYF,TGCGCCAGCAGCCCGACAGGCTCTATATCGGGAAACACCATATATTTT
few,TRBV12-3/TRBV12-4,TRBJ1-1,TRBD1,CASSQGAEAFF,TGTGCCAGCAGCCAGGGGGCTGAAGCTTTCTTT
NA,TRBV24-1,TRBJ2-2,TRBD1,CATSDADRGRVGELFF,TGTGCCACCAGTGATGCGGACAGGGGGCGCGTCGGGGAGCTGTTTTTT
NA,TRBV7-9,TRBJ2-1,NA,CASSSMTGSSYNEQFF,TGTGCCAGCAGCTCAATGACAGGAAGCTCCTACAATGAGCAGTTCTTC